This TCR beta chain is from a study of beta chain features in type 1 diabetes (dated by TCRdb to between 2017 and 2018). Concerning the study at large: No differences in mean age, gender distribution, total cell number or subset yield were found between patients and healthy donors. In the study, TCRB repertoires of sorted circulating CD4+ T cell subsets from recently diagnosed type 1 diabetes patients were compared with those of matched healthy donors. Across all samples, 107,917,701 sorted cells were examined, and cell number per subset correlated strongly with RNA yield. Whereas all 30 or so donors provided naive and central memory subsets, regulatory and stem cell-like memory subsets were isolated from just 8 patients and about 8 healthy donors. What the research found in general, with its limitations: Patients with type 1 diabetes made fewer insertions and deleted more nucleotides at VDJ recombination sites, implying thymic rearrangement abnormalities. Naive, central memory and regulatory TCRB repertoires appeared more similar among patients than among healthy donors. Shorter templates might be favored by PCR, yet because patient and control samples were amplified and corrected together, any such skew would affect both groups equally. Type 1 diabetes patients showed a moderate but significant shortening of TCRB CDR3 length in all four CD4+ subsets. Because cDNA was sequenced instead of genomic DNA, highly expressing activated cells could be over-represented, though the groups showed no difference in activation or CD3 levels. HLA sub-analyses involved small numbers of individuals, so any influence of HLA type on TCRB rearrangement remained unresolved.

Each donor gave one peripheral blood draw, averaging approximately 0.12 L, which was collected into heparinised tubes. A BD FACSAria II and a panel including CD45RO, CCR7, CD25, CD127, CD95 and CD27 were used to sort naive, central memory, regulatory and stem cell-like memory CD4+ T cells. Purity was above 95% for every sorted population. Right away, PBMCs were isolated by Lymphoprep density gradient centrifugation and were stained directly, with no culture step. To minimize batch effects, samples were stained and sorted in pairs, one healthy donor with one patient per experiment. The entire amount of isolated RNA was reverse transcribed using the High Capacity cDNA Reverse Transcription Kit, so the sequenced TCRB transcripts were expressed ones. Deep immunoSEQ sequencing was performed on naive, central memory and regulatory T cell samples, with an average of around 3.5 million total reads per sample. Sorted cells were lysed in RLT buffer and RNA was extracted with DNase-treated RNeasy Micro or Mini kits, depending on cell number. To prevent cross-contamination, every cell subset was processed on its own, while patient and healthy donor samples were processed together. The immunoSEQ multiplex PCR was used to amplify TCRB sequences from cDNA, generating 87-bp fragments that spanned the CDR3 region. Amplicons were sequenced on the Illumina HiSeq platform. On the authors' methods: Synthetic template baselines were used to correct PCR bias computationally, reads within Hamming distance 2 were collapsed, and singletons that could not be merged were discarded. By aligning reads against IMGT, V, D and J genes, CDR3 length, and insertions or deletions at six rearrangement sites were assigned. Within each subset, clonotype counts were normalized to the number of sorted cells before true diversity and Gini coefficients were calculated with the tcR R package. Repertoire sharing was quantified using the overlap coefficient calculated on TCRB nucleotide sequences. Out-of-frame TCRB sequences from naive cells were analyzed to stand in for the pre-selection repertoire. The immuneACCESS repertoire file appears here via TCRdb, limited to in-frame rearrangements. These files lack a portion of the clones; in checked studies, under half of the deficit traces to unresolved V genes, and the cause of the others is not known. The DNA was the basis for D and trimming; V, J and clone size are from that table. This sample has under 400,000 clones in its table, and approximately 12% of those were observed once. 0.0095% to 0.012% of the sample belongs to the ten largest clones.

The CDR3 starts with the cysteine, ends with the phenylalanine, and has 15 residues. Of the read, only the CDR3 DNA is kept; its 45 bases are in frame from base 1. Relative to germline, V is missing 5 bases and J is missing 8 bases, with 6 bases of the junction outside any gene match. The germline V gene yields MNHEY for CDR1 and SVGAGI for CDR2. To note about this clone: Its antigen specificity is not known. Base-call qualities are not available, and no considerably larger clone is one nucleotide away.

The sample taken for sequencing was naive CD4+ T cells from blood. The cell subset or site tag for this specimen amounts to: true naive CD4+ T cells. The rearranged segments are TRBV6-5 and TRBJ2-1; 13 bases in the middle match TRBD2. The sequence derives from a woman between 18 and 30 years old with type 1 diabetes. The CDR3 corresponds to CASSHTSGRADEQFF. The DNA reads as follows: TGTGCCAGCAGTCATACTAGCGGGAGGGCCGATGAGCAGTTCTTC.